This record looks at one T cell receptor (beta chain) sequence and its context. The CDR3 spans 15 residues. The germline CDR1 and CDR2 sequences are MNHNS and SASEGT. Losses at the gene ends were 3 bases for V and 1 base for J; bases not matched to a gene: 5. These data originate in a study of blood T cell repertoires in COVID-19. Study-wide background: Both acute and convalescent COVID-19 samples were obtained from the United States, Italy and Spain. Sample material is recorded as cDNA or gDNA derived from T cells, B-cell-depleted T cells, or PBMCs.

Authors' analysis steps: Amplification of reference gene primers provided the estimated nucleated cell counts. TCRdb's table, derived via immunoSEQ multiplex PCR, lists solely in-frame clones and lacks some. V, J and clone size were drawn from that table, and D and trimming were deduced from the DNA. The sample yields a few hundred thousand clones, roughly 88% seen once. The gene calls are TRBV6-1 and TRBJ2-5, with 7 bases that match TRBD2. The TCR was taken from an elderly man with acute or convalescent COVID-19. Sequencing input: peripheral blood. Here the CDR3 reads CASSDERDFQETQYF. The DNA of the CDR3 is TGTGCCAGCAGTGACGAGCGGGACTTCCAAGAGACCCAGTACTTC.